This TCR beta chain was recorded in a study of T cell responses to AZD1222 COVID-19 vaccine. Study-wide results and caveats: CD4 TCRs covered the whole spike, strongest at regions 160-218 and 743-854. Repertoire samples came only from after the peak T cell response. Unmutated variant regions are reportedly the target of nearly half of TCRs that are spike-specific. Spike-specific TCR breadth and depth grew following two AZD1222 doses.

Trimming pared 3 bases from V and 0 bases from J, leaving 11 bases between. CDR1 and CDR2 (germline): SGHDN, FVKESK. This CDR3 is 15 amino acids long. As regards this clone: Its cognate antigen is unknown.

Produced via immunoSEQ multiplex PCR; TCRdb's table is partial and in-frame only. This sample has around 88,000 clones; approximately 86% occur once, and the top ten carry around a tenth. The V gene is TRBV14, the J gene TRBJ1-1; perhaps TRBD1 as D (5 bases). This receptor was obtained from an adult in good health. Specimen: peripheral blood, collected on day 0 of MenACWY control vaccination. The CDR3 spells CASSQRTFMNTEAFF. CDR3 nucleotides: TGTGCCAGCAGCCAGAGGACATTCATGAACACTGAAGCTTTCTTT. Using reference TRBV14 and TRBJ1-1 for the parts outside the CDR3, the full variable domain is EAGVTQFPSHSVIEKGQTVTLRCDPISGHDNLYWYRRVMGKEIKFLLHFVKESKQDESGMPNNRFLAERTGGTYSTLKVQPAELEDSGVYFCASSQRTFMNTEAFFGQGTRLTVV.